These 7 T cell receptor beta chains were all obtained from the same sample, sequenced in a study of blood T cell repertoires in COVID-19. Here immunoSEQ multiplex PCR was the method, and the copy in TCRdb shows in-frame clones only, minus some. The sample consists of tens of thousands of clones, around nine tenths of them appearing once. Source material: peripheral blood. Receptors were obtained from a man older than 75 with acute or convalescent COVID-19.

The chain joins TRBV28 to TRBJ1-4; D gene uncertain. V was clipped by 1 base and J by 3 bases, with 6 bases between them. This CDR3 has 14 residues. Germline V gives CDR1 MDHEN, CDR2 SYDVKM. CDR3 loop: CASSLSGSNEKLFF. The CDR3, as DNA: TGTGCCAGCAGTTTATCGGGATCTAATGAAAAACTGTTTTTT.

J is TRBJ2-3 and V is TRBV3-1 (or the pseudogene TRBV3-2); the match to TRBD1 covers 9 bases. The V and J ends lost 4 bases and 5 bases, in that order; junction bases with no gene match: 1. Germline V gene data show CDR1 as LGHDT and CDR2 as YNNKEL (reference sequence). The CDR3 is 13 amino acids. The CDR3 sequence is CASSRGQGDTQYF. The DNA for the CDR3 is TGTGCCAGCAGCCGGGGACAGGGAGATACGCAGTATTTT.

This chain connects TRBV2 to TRBJ2-7; 9 bases fit TRBD1. This CDR3 has 14 residues. The V gene's germline CDR1 is SNHLY and CDR2 FYNNEI. The V and J ends lost 6 bases and 3 bases, in that order; junction bases with no gene match: 6. As DNA, the CDR3 is TGTGCCAGCAGCGACAGGGGGTTTATCTACGAGCAGTACTTC. This encodes CASSDRGFIYEQYF.

This rearrangement joins TRBV9 to TRBJ2-5; the match to TRBD2 covers 8 bases. With 1 base clipped from V and 3 bases from J, the junction kept 2 bases outside the gene matches. Germline values: CDR1 SGDLS, CDR2 YYNGEE. The CDR3 is made up of 14 amino acids. The CDR3 reads CASSVSGGKETQYF. The CDR3 bases are TGTGCCAGCAGCGTATCGGGGGGGAAAGAGACCCAGTACTTC.

V usage is TRBV11-3 and J usage is TRBJ2-1; 7 positions match TRBD1. After removal of 1 base from V and 4 bases from J, the junction contained 4 bases not matched to a gene. From germline, CDR1 is SGHNT and CDR2 YENEEA. The CDR3 is 15 residues long. In DNA form, the CDR3 reads TGTGCCAGCAGCTTAGGAGACAGGGAATACAATGAGCAGTTCTTC. Its protein is CASSLGDREYNEQFF. Full variable domain (outside the CDR3, taken from reference TRBV11-3 and TRBJ2-1): EAGVVQSPRYKIIEKKQPVAFWCNPISGHNTLYWYLQNLGQGPELLIRYENEEAVDDSQLPKDRFSAERLKGVDSTLKIQPAELGDSAVYLCASSLGDREYNEQFFGPGTRLTVL.

A single count supports this clone. The J gene is TRBJ2-7, the V gene TRBV5-1, with 8 bases identical to TRBD1. From germline, CDR1 is SGHRS and CDR2 YFSETQ. V lost 0 bases, J lost 0 bases, and 8 bases stayed unmatched. The CDR3 covers 17 residues. The CDR3 region has the DNA TGCGCCAGCAGCTTGGCTCCCAAAGACAGGGGCTCCTACGAGCAGTACTTC. Protein product: CASSLAPKDRGSYEQYF.

The chain carries TRBV30 and TRBJ1-4; weak D call: TRBD1 (5 bases). CDR3 size: 14 residues. Germline V CDR1 and CDR2: GTSNPN, SVGIG (reference sequence). V dropped 8 bases and J dropped 7 bases, with 20 bases sitting between them. The CDR3 is CAGQDGGWGEKLFF. In DNA, the CDR3 is TGTGCCGGGCAGGACGGGGGATGGGGTGAAAAACTGTTTTTT.